This TCR beta chain was sequenced during a study of identifying expanded T cells in peripheral blood. Regarding the study as a whole: Clone count variance between roughly two-week samples rose with total template count.

Germline V gene lookup returns CDR1 SQVTM and CDR2 ANQGSEA. The length of the CDR3 is 11 residues. The junction had 1 base not matched to a gene; V was cut back by 5 bases and J by 5 bases. The table came from immunoSEQ multiplex PCR; TCRdb's copy has only in-frame clones and leaves some out. Of approximately 120,000 clones in the sample, about 85% were seen once. Regarding this clone: Its antigen is as yet unknown.

Collection occurred without any documented infections or immune events in donors. The chain recombines TRBV29-1 with TRBJ1-1; 8 bases are a match to TRBD1. This clonotype originated in a person aged 18 to 70 in good health. Material for sequencing was blood. CDR3 amino acids: CSVQGATEAFF. The CDR3 DNA follows: TGCAGCGTTCAGGGGGCTACTGAAGCTTTCTTT.